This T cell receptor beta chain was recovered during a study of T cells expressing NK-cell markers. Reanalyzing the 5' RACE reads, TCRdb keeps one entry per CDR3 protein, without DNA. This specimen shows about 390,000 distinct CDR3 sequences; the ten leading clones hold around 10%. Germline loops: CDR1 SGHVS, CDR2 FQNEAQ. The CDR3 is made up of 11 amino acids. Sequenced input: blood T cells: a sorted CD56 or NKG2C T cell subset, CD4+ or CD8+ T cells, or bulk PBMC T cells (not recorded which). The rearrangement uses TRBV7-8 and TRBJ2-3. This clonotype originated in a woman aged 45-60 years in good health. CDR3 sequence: CASKGTDTQYF.